This entry concerns a single TCR beta chain. Its target is unknown. These data belong to a study of CD8 T cells in Susac syndrome. Background on the study: Among the sequenced Susac syndrome patients, roughly six had active disease while roughly eight were in remission. Each patient with Susac syndrome, at the time of blood draw, was therapy-naive, on corticosteroids, or on intravenous immunoglobulin alone. Study-wide results and limits: Clonal expansion was not seen in any Susac syndrome CD4+ T cell repertoire.

Random hexamers served to reverse transcribe roughly 0.5 to 1 ug RNA. Across 54 Vbeta and 13 Jbeta, TCR beta CDR3 was amplified with immunoSEQ multiplex PCR. TCRdb re-called the immunoSEQ multiplex PCR reads with MiXCR, one entry per CDR3 protein. The table records about 200,000 distinct CDR3 sequences, about 91% of them present only once. The CDR3 consists of 15 residues. With 5 bases removed from V and 4 bases from J, the gap between germline ends came to 17 bases. The germline CDR1 and CDR2 sequences are MDHEN and SYDVKM. The rearrangement uses TRBV28 and TRBJ2-5, with D possibly TRBD1 on 6 matching bases. The sequence came from a human donor with Susac syndrome. The sample consisted of CD4+ T cells from PBMCs. CDR3 amino acids: CASSPPTGSGETQYF. DNA for the CDR3: TGTGCCAGCAGTCCCCCGACAGGTTCGGGAGAGACCCAGTACTTC.